These 8 T cell receptor beta chains came from one sample sequenced in a study of blood T cell repertoires in COVID-19. This table comes from immunoSEQ multiplex PCR, and its TCRdb copy is limited to in-frame clones, with some not included. The sample includes 200,000 to 250,000 clones, about 81% of them seen just once. Source material: peripheral blood. Source of these receptors: a woman over 75 with COVID-19, enrolled during active disease.

The table lists this clone with a few counts. The chain uses TRBV7-3 and TRBJ1-1; D is unresolved. V lost 2 bases, J lost 3 bases, and 7 bases lay in between. Germline V gene sequence: CDR1 SGHTA, CDR2 FQGTGA. This CDR3 spans 13 amino acids. This CDR3 is CASSLVADTEAFF. The CDR3 DNA reads as TGTGCCAGCAGCTTAGTTGCAGACACTGAAGCTTTCTTT. Full variable domain (remainder filled in from reference TRBV7-3 and TRBJ1-1): GAGVSQTPSNKVTEKGKYVELRCDPISGHTALYWYRQSLGQGPEFLIYFQGTGAADDSGLPNDRFFAVRPEGSVSTLKIQRTERGDSAVYLCASSLVADTEAFFGQGTRLTVV.

V is TRBV19 and J is TRBJ2-1; 8 nucleotides line up with TRBD2. This CDR3 has 14 residues. V shed 7 bases and J 7 bases; nucleotides not matched to a gene: 9. The germline CDR1 and CDR2 sequences are LNHDA and SQIVND (reference sequence). The DNA for the CDR3 is TGTGCCAGTACTCCGGGAGGGTATGGGAATGAGCAGTTCTTC. Its protein is CASTPGGYGNEQFF.

The V gene is TRBV5-4, the J gene TRBJ2-7; 9 bases agree with TRBD1. The CDR3 is 15 residues long. Germline lookup yields CDR1 SGHNT and CDR2 YYREEE (reference sequence). J was trimmed by 2 bases and V by 3 bases; bases with no gene match: 6. The CDR3 loop is CASSSRDRAPYEQYF. DNA of the CDR3: TGTGCCAGCAGCTCCCGGGACAGGGCCCCCTACGAGCAGTACTTC.

The rearrangement links TRBV28 to TRBJ2-1; tentatively, D is TRBD1 (5 bases). V was cut by 4 bases and J by 5 bases, with 9 bases left in between. The germline gives CDR1 MDHEN, CDR2 SYDVKM. The CDR3 contains 13 residues. The CDR3 reads CASSSLRDNEQFF. The CDR3 nucleotides read TGTGCCAGCAGTTCCCTCAGGGACAATGAGCAGTTCTTC.

This sequence joins TRBV23-1 and TRBJ1-1, with 7 bases aligning to TRBD1. TRBV23-1 has ORF status, its function being uncertain. The CDR3 extends over 18 amino acids. Losses at the gene ends were 7 bases for V and 0 bases for J; bases not matched to a gene: 17. This CDR3 is CASNQYGGGADMNTEAFF. Here the CDR3 DNA reads TGCGCCAGCAACCAATATGGAGGGGGCGCCGACATGAACACTGAAGCTTTCTTT.

Written as DNA, the CDR3 is TGTGCCAGCAGCTCGCGGGGCTCCGGGACCGGGGAGCTGTTTTTT. Its translation: CASSSRGSGTGELFF. The chain combines TRBV7-3 with TRBJ2-2, with D perhaps matching TRBD2 (6 bases). The CDR3 is made up of 15 amino acids. CDR1 and CDR2 from the germline V gene are SGHTA and FQGTGA. V was cut by 4 bases and J by 5 bases, with 14 bases left in between. Full variable domain (outside the CDR3, taken from reference TRBV7-3 and TRBJ2-2): GAGVSQTPSNKVTEKGKYVELRCDPISGHTALYWYRQSLGQGPEFLIYFQGTGAADDSGLPNDRFFAVRPEGSVSTLKIQRTERGDSAVYLCASSSRGSGTGELFFGEGSRLTVL.

Comment on this clone: This same CDR3 is encoded by further DNA sequences in the sample. V is TRBV7-2 and J is TRBJ2-2, with D tentatively TRBD2 (5 bases). Germline CDR1 is SGHTA and CDR2 is FQGNSA. Trimming cost V 3 bases and J 3 bases, with 8 bases left between them. The CDR3 is 14 residues long. The CDR3 loop reads CASSFSGYTGELFF. The CDR3 nucleotides are TGTGCCAGCAGCTTCAGCGGATACACCGGGGAGCTGTTTTTT.

The rearrangement joins TRBV5-1 to TRBJ1-1; D gene uncertain. The V end lost 0 bases, the J end lost 4 bases, and 10 bases lay between the germline ends. Germline lookup yields CDR1 SGHRS and CDR2 YFSETQ. This CDR3 is built from 14 residues. The CDR3, as DNA: TGCGCCAGCAGCTTGGTCGGCGGGTCCACTGAAGCTTTCTTT. Protein sequence: CASSLVGGSTEAFF.